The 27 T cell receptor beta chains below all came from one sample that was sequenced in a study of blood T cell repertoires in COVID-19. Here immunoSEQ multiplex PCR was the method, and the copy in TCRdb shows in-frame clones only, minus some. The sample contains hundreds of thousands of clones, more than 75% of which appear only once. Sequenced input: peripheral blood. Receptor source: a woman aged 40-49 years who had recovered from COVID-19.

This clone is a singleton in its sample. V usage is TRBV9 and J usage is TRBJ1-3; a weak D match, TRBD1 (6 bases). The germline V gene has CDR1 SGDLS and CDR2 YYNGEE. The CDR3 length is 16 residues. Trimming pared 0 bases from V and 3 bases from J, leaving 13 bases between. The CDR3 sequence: CASSVEGRGDGNTIYF. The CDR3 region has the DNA TGTGCCAGCAGCGTAGAGGGCAGGGGAGATGGAAACACCATATATTTT.

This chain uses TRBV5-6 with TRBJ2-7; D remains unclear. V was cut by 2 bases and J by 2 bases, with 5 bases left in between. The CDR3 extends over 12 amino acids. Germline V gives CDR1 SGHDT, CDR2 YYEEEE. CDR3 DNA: TGTGCCAGCAGCTTCGGTACCTACGAGCAGTACTTC. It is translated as CASSFGTYEQYF.

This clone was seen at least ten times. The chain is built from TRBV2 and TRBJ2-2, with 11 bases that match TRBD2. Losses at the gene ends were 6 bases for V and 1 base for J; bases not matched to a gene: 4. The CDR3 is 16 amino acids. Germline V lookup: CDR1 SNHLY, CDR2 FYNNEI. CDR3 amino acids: CASRTTSGGNTGELFF. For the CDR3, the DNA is TGTGCCAGCAGAACAACTAGCGGGGGGAACACCGGGGAGCTGTTTTTT.

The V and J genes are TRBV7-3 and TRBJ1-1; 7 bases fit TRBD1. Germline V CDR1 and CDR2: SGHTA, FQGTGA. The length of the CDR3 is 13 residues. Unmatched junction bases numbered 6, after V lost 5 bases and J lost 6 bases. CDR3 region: CASSQGGGPEAFF. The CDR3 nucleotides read TGTGCCAGCAGCCAGGGGGGCGGCCCTGAAGCTTTCTTT.

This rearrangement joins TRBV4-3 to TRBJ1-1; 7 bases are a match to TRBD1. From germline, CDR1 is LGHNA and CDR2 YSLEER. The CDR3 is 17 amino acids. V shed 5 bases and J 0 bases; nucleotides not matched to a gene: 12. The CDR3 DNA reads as TGCGCCAGCAGCAGCCGACAGGGTAAAATGATGAACACTGAAGCTTTCTTT. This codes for CASSSRQGKMMNTEAFF.

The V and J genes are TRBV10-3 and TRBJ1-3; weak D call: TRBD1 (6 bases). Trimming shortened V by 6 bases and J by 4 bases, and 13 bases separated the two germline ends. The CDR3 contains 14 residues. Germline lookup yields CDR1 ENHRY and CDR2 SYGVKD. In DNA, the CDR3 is TGTGCCATCAGGGACAGATTGTCCGGAAACACCATATATTTT. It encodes CAIRDRLSGNTIYF.

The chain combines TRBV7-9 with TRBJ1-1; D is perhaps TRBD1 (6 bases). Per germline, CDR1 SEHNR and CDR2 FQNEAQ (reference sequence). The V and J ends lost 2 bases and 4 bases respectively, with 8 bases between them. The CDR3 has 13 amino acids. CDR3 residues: CASSLNRATEAFF. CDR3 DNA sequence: TGTGCCAGCAGCTTAAACAGGGCCACTGAAGCTTTCTTT.

In DNA form, the CDR3 reads TGTGCCAGCAGCTCCTTAGAGGCCGGGGGGATTGGCTACACCTTC. This translates into CASSSLEAGGIGYTF. The chain combines TRBV5-5 with TRBJ1-2; tentative D call: TRBD1 (5 bases). The CDR3 contains 15 residues. CDR1 is SGHKS, CDR2 YYEKEE, per germline (reference sequence). Trimming removed 3 bases from V and 7 bases from J, with 19 bases in between.

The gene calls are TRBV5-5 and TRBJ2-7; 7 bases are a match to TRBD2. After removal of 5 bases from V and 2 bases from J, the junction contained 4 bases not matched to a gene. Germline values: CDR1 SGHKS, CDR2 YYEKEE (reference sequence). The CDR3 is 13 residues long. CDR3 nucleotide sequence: TGTGCCAGCAGTACGGGACTAACCTACGAGCAGTACTTC. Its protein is CASSTGLTYEQYF.

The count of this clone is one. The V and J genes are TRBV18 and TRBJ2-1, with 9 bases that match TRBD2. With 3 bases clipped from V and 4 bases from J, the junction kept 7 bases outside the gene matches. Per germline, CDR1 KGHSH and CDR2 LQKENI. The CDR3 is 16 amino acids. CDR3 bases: TGTGCCAGCTCACCCTTTGGAAGCGGGGGGTACAATGAGCAGTTCTTC. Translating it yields CASSPFGSGGYNEQFF.

CDR3 loop: CSAGDRAAYEQYF. The CDR3 DNA is TGCAGCGCAGGGGACAGGGCTGCCTACGAGCAGTACTTC. V gene TRBV29-1 combines with J gene TRBJ2-7, with 9 bases identical to TRBD1. This CDR3 has 13 amino acids. J was trimmed by 2 bases and V by 7 bases; bases with no gene match: 6. Germline CDR1 SQVTM, CDR2 ANQGSEA.

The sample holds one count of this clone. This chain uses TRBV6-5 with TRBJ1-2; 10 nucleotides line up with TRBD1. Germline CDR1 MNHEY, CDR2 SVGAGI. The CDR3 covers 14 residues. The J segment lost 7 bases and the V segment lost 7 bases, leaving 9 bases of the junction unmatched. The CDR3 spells CASTRQGALGGYTF. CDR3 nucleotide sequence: TGTGCCAGCACCCGACAGGGGGCTCTCGGTGGCTACACCTTC.

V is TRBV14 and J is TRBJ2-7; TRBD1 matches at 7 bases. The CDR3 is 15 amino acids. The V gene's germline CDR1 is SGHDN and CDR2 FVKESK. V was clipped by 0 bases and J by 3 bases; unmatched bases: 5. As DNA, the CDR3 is TGTGCCAGCAGCCAAGACCATCACAGGGGCTACGAGCAGTACTTC. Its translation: CASSQDHHRGYEQYF.

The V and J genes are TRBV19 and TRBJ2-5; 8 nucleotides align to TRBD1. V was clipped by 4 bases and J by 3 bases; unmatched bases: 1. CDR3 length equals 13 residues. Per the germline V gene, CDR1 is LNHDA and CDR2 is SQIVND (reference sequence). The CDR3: CASSTDREETQYF. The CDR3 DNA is TGTGCCAGTAGTACGGACAGGGAAGAGACCCAGTACTTC.

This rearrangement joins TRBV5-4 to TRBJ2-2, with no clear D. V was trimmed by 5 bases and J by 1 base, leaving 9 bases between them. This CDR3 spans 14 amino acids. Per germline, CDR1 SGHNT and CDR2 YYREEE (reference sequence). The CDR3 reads CASRTDLNTGELFF. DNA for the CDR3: TGTGCCAGCAGGACTGATTTGAACACCGGGGAGCTGTTTTTT. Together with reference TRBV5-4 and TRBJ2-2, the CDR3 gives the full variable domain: ETGVTQSPTHLIKTRGQQVTLRCSSQSGHNTVSWYQQALGQGPQFIFQYYREEENGRGNFPPRFSGLQFPNYSSELNVNALELDDSALYLCASRTDLNTGELFFGEGSRLTVL.

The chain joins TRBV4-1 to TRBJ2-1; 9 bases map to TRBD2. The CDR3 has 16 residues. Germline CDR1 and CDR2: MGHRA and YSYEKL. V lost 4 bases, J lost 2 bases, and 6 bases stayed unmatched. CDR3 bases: TGCGCCAGCAGCCCGGCGGGGGGGCGAACCTACAATGAGCAGTTCTTC. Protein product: CASSPAGGRTYNEQFF.

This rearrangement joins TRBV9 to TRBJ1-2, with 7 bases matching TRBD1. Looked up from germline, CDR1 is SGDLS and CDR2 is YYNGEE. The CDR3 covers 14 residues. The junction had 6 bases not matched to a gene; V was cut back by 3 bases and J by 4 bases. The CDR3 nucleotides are TGTGCCAGCAGCGCCGCGACAGGGCCCTATGGCTACACCTTC. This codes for CASSAATGPYGYTF.

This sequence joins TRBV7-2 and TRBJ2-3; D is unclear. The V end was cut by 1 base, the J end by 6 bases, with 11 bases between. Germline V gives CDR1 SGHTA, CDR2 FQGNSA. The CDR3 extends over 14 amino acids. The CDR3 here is CASSLVHLVDTQYF. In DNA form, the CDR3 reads TGTGCCAGCAGCTTAGTTCATCTAGTGGATACGCAGTATTTT.

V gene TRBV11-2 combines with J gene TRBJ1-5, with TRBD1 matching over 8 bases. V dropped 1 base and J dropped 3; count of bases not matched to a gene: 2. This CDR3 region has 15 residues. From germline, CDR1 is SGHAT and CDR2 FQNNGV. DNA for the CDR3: TGTGCCAGCAGCTTAGGACAGGGGTACAATCAGCCCCAGCATTTT. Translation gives CASSLGQGYNQPQHF.

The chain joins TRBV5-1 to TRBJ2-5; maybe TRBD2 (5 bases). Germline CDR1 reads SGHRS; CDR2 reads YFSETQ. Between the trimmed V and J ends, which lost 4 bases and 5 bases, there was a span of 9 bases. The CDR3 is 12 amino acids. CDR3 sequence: CASSVRAETQYF. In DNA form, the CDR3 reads TGCGCCAGCAGCGTGCGGGCGGAGACCCAGTACTTC.

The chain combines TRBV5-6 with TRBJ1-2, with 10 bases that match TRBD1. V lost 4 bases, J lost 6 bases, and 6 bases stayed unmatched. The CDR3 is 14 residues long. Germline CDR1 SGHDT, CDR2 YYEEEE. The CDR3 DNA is TGTGCCAGCAGCCCAACGGACAGGGGGGATGGCTACACCTTC. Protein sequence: CASSPTDRGDGYTF.

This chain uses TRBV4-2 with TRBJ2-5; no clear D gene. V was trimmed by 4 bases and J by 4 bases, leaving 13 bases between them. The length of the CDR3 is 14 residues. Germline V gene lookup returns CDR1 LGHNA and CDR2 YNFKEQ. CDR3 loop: CASSRGETPETQYF. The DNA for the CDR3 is TGTGCCAGCAGCCGAGGCGAGACCCCAGAGACCCAGTACTTC.

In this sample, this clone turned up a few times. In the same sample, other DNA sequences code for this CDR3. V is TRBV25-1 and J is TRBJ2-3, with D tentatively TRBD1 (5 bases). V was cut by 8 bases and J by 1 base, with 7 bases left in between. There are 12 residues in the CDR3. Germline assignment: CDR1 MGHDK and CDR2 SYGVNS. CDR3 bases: TGTGCCAGCTCCAGGGGCACAGATACGCAGTATTTT. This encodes CASSRGTDTQYF.

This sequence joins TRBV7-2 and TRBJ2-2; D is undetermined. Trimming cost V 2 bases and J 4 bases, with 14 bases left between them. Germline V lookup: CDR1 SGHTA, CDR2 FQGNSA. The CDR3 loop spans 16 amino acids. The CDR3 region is CASSLNLGTATGELFF. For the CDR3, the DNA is TGTGCCAGCAGCTTAAATTTGGGCACCGCCACCGGGGAGCTGTTTTTT.

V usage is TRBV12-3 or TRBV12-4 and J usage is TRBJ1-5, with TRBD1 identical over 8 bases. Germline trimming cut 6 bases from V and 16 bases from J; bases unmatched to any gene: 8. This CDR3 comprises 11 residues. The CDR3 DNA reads TGTGCCAGCAGCCTCGGACAGGGTATTCATTTT. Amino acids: CASSLGQGIHF.

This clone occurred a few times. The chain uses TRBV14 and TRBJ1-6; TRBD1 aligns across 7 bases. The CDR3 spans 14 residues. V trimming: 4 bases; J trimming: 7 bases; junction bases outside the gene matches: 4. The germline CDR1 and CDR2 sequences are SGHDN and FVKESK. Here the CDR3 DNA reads TGTGCCAGCAGCCTGGACAGGAGGAATTCACCCCTCCACTTT. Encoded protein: CASSLDRRNSPLHF.

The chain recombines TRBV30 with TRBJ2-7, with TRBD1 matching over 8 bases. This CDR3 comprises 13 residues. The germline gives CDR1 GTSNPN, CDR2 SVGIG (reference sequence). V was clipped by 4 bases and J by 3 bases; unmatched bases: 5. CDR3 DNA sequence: TGTGCCTGGACCTACAGGGGGGACTACGAGCAGTACTTC. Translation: CAWTYRGDYEQYF.